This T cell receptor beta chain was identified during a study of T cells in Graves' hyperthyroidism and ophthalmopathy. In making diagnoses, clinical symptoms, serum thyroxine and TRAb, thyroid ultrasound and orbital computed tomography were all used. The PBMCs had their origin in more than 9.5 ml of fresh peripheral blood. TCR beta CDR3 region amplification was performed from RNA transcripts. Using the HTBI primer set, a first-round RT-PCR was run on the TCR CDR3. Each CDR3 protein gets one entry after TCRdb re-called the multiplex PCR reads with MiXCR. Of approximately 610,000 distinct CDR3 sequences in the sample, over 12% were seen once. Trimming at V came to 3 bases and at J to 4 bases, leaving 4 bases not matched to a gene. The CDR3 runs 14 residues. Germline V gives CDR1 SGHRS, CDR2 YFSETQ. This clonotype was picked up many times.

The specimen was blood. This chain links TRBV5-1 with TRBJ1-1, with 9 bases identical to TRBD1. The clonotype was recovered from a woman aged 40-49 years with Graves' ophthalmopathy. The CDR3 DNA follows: TGCGCCAGCAGCTGGACAGGGGCCGGCACTGAAGCTTTCTTT. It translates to CASSWTGAGTEAFF.